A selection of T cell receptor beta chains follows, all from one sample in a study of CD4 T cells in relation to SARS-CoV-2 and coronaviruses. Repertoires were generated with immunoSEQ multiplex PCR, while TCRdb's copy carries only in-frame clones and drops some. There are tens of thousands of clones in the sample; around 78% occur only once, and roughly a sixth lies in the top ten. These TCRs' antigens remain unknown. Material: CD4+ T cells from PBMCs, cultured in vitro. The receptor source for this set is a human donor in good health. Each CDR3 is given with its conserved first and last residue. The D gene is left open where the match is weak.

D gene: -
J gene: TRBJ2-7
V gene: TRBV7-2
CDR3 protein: CASSLFRDTNYEQYF

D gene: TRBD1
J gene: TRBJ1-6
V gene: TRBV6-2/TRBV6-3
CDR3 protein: CASSNDRGSPLHF

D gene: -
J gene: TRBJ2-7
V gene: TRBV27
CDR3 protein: CASSGPNFYEQYF

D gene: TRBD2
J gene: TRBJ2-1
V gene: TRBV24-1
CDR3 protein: CATSGRTSGSYNEQFF

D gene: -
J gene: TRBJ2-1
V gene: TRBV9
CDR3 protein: CASSVAGAQYNEQFF

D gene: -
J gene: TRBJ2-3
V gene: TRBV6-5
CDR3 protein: CASRLTDTQYF

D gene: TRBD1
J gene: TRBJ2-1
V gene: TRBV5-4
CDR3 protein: CASSLTGGNEQFF

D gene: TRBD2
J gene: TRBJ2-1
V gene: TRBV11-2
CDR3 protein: CASSLGLAGVEQFF

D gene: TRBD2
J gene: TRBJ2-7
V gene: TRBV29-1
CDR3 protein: CSVRGDSGSHSYEQYF

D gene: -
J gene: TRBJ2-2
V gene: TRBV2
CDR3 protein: CASTVAGELFF

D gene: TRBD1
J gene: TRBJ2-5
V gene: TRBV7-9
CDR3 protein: CASSKTGDKTQYF